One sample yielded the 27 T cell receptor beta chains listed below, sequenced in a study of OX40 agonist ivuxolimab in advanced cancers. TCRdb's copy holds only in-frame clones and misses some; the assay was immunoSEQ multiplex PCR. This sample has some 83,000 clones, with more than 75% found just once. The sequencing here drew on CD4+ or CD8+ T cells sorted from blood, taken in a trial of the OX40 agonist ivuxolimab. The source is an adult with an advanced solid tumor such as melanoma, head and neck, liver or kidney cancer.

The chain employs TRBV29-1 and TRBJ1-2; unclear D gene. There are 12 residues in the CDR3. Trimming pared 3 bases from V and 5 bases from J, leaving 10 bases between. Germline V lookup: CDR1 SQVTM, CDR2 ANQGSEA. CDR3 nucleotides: TGCAGCGTTGATCACCGGGGTTATGGCTACACCTTC. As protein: CSVDHRGYGYTF. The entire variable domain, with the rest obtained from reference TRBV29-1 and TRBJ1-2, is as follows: SAVISQKPSRDICQRGTSLTIQCQVDSQVTMMFWYRQQPGQSLTLIATANQGSEATYESGFVIDKFPISRPNLTFSTLTVSNMSPEDSSIYLCSVDHRGYGYTFGSGTRLTVV.

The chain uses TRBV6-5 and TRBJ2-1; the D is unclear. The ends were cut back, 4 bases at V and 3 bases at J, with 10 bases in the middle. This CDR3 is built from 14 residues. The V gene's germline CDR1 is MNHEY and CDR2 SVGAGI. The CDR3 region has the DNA TGTGCCAGCAGTTTAGACGTTCGCTACAATGAGCAGTTCTTC. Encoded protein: CASSLDVRYNEQFF.

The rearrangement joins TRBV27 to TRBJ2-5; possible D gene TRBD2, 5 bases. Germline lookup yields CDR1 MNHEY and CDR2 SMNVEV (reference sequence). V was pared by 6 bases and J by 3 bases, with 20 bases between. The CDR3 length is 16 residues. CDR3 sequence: CASRPTYGLGEETQYF. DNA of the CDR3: TGTGCCAGCAGACCGACGTACGGGCTCGGGGAAGAGACCCAGTACTTC.

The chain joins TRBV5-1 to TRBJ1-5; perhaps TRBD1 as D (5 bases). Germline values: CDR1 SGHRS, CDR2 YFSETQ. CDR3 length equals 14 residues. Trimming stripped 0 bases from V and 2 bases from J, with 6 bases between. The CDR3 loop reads CASSLAGGNQPQHF. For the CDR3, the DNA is TGCGCCAGCAGCTTGGCGGGGGGCAATCAGCCCCAGCATTTT.

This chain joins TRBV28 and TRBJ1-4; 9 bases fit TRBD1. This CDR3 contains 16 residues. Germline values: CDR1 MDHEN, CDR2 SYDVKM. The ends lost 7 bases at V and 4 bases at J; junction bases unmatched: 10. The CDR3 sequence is CASTAARDRVNEKLFF. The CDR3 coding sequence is TGTGCCAGCACCGCCGCCCGGGACAGGGTTAATGAAAAACTGTTTTTT.

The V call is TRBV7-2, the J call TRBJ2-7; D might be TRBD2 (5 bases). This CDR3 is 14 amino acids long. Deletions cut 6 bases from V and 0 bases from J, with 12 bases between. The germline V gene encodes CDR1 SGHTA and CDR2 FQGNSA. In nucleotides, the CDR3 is TGTGCCAGCAGTCGGTCGGGGAGCTCCTACGAGCAGTACTTC. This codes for CASSRSGSSYEQYF.

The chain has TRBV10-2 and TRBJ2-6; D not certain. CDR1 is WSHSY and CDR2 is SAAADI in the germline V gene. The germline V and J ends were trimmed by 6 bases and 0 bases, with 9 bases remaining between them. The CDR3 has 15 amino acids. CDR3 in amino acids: CASRDTDSGANVLTF. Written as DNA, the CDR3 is TGCGCCAGCAGAGACACAGACTCTGGGGCCAACGTCCTGACTTTC.

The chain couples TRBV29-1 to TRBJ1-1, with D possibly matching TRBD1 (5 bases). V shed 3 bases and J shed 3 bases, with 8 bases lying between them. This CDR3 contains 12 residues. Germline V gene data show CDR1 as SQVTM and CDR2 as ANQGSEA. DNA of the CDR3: TGCAGCGTTGACAGGGTAGACACTGAAGCTTTCTTT. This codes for CSVDRVDTEAFF.

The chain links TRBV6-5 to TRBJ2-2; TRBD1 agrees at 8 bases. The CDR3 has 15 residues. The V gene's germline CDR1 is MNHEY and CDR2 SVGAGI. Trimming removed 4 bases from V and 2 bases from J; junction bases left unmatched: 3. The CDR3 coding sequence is TGTGCCAGCAGTTCGACAGGGGACAACACCGGGGAGCTGTTTTTT. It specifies CASSSTGDNTGELFF.

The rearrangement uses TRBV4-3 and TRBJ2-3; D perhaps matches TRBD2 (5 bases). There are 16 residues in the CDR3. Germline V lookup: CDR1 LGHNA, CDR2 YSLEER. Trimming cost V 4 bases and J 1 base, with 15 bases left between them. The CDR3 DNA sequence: TGCGCCAGCAGCCTAATGTCCGGTAGCGGCACAGATACGCAGTATTTT. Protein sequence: CASSLMSGSGTDTQYF.

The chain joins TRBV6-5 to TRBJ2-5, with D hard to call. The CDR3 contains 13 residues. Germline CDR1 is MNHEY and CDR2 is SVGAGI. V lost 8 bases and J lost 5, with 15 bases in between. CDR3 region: CASSRAVRETQYF. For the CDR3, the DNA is TGTGCCAGCTCCCGGGCGGTGAGGGAGACCCAGTACTTC.

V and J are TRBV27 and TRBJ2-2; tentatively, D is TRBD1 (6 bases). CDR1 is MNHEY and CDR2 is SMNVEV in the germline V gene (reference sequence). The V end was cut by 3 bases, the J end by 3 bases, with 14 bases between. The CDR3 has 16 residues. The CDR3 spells CASSFSLQGYTGELFF. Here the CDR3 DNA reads TGTGCCAGCAGTTTTTCTCTACAGGGCTACACCGGGGAGCTGTTTTTT.

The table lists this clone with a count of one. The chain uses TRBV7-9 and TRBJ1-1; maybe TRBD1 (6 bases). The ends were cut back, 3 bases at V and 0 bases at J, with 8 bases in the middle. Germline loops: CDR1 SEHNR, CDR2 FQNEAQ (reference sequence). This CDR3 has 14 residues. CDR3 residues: CASSFGGMNTEAFF. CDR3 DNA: TGTGCCAGCAGCTTTGGGGGCATGAACACTGAAGCTTTCTTT.

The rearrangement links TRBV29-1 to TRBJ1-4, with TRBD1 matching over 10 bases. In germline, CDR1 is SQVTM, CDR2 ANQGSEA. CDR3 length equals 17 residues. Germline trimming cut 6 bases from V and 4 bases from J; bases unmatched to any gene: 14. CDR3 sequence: CSVTNPSRTGGNEKLFF. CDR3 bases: TGCAGCGTAACGAACCCTAGCCGGACAGGGGGTAATGAAAAACTGTTTTTT. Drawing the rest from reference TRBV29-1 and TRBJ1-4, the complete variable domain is SAVISQKPSRDICQRGTSLTIQCQVDSQVTMMFWYRQQPGQSLTLIATANQGSEATYESGFVIDKFPISRPNLTFSTLTVSNMSPEDSSIYLCSVTNPSRTGGNEKLFFGSGTQLSVL.

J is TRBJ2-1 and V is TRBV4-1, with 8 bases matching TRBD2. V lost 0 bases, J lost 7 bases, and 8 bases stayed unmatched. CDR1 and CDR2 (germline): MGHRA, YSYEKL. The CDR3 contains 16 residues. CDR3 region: CASSQDWTSRGNEQFF. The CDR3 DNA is TGCGCCAGCAGCCAAGATTGGACTAGCAGAGGTAATGAGCAGTTCTTC.

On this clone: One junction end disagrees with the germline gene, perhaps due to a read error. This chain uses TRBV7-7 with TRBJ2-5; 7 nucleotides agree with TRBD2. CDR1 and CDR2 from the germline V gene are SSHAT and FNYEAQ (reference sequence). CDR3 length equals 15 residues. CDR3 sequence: CASSLVGGGQETQYF. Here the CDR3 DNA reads TGTGCTAGCAGCTTAGTGGGCGGGGGCCAAGAGACCCAGTACTTC.

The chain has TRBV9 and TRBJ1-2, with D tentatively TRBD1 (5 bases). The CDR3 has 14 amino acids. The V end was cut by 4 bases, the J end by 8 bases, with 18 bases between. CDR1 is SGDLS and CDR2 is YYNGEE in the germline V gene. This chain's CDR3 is CASSSREGISGYTF. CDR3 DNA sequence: TGTGCCAGCAGCTCCCGTGAGGGGATATCGGGCTACACCTTC.

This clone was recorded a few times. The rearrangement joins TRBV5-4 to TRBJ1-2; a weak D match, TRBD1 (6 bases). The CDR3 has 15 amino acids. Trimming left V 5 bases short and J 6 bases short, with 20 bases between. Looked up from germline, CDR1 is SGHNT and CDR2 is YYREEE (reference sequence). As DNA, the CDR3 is TGTGCCAGCAGTTCCTACTTCAGGGGTGACCATGGCTACACCTTC. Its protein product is CASSSYFRGDHGYTF.

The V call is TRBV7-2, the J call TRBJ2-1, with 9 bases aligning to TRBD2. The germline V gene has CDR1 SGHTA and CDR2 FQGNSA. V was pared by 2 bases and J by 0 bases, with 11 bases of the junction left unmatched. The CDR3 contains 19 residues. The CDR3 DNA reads TGTGCCAGCAGCTTAAGGGTGCTAGCGGGACATAGCTCCTACAATGAGCAGTTCTTC. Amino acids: CASSLRVLAGHSSYNEQFF.

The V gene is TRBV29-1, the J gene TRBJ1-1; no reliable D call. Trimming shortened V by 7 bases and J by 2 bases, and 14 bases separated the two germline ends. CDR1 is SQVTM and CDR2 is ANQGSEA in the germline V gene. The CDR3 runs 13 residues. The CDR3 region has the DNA TGCAGCGGGAGGGCCTCTTCTAACACTGAAGCTTTCTTT. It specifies CSGRASSNTEAFF.

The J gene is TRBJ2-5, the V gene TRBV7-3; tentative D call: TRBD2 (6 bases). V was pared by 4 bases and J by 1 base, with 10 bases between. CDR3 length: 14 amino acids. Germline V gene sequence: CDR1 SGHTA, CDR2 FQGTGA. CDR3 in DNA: TGTGCCAGCAGCTATGAGCGGGTCCAAGAGACCCAGTACTTC. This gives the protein CASSYERVQETQYF.

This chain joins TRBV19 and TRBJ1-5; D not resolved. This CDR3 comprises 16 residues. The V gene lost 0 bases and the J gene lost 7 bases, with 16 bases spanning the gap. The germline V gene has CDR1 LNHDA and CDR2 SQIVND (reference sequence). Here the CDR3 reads CASSIDPGLFWQPQHF. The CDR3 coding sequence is TGTGCCAGTAGTATAGACCCAGGACTCTTTTGGCAGCCCCAGCATTTT.

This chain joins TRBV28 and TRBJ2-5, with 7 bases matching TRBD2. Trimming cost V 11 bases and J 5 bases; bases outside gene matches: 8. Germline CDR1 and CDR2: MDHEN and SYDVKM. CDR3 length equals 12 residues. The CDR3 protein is CASREAVETQYF. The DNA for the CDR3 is TGTGCCTCCCGGGAGGCGGTGGAGACCCAGTACTTC.

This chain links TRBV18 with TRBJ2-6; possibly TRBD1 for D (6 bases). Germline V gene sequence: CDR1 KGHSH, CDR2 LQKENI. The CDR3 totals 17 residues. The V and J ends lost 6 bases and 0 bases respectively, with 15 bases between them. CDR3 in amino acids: CASSPDRILSGANVLTF. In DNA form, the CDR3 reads TGTGCCAGCTCTCCCGACAGGATTCTCTCTGGGGCCAACGTCCTGACTTTC.

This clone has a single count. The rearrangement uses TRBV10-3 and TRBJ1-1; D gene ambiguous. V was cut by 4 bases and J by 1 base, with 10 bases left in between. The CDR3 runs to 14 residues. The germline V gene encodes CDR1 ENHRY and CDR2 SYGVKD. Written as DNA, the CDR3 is TGTGCCATCAGTGGGTCGGGAGAGAACACTGAAGCTTTCTTT. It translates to CAISGSGENTEAFF.

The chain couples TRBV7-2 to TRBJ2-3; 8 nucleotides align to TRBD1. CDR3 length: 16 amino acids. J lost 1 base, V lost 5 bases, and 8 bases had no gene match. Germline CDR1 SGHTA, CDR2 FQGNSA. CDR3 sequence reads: CASSPQGARGTDTQYF. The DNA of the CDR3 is TGTGCCAGCAGCCCGCAGGGGGCGCGAGGCACAGATACGCAGTATTTT.

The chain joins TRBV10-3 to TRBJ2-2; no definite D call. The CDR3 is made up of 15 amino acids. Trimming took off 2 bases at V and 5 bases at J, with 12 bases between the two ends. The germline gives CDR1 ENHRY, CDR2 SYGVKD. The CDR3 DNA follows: TGTGCCATCAGTGAGGCTACGGGCCGGACCGGGGAGCTGTTTTTT. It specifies CAISEATGRTGELFF.